This record looks at one T cell receptor (beta chain) sequence and its context. The sample originates from a study of control samples from healthy donors and cancer patients. Data came from immunoSEQ multiplex PCR; TCRdb stores just in-frame clones and leaves some out. Among 200,000 or so clones, roughly 94% were seen once, and the ten largest hold about 1.6%. The CDR3 totals 15 residues. Germline loops: CDR1 SGHNT, CDR2 YYREEE (reference sequence). Trimming left V 3 bases short and J 4 bases short, with 13 bases between. The source material was blood. The source is a man aged 50-60 years in good health. The J gene is TRBJ2-2, the V gene TRBV5-4; possibly TRBD1 for D (6 bases). Here the CDR3 reads CASSWTGQFTGELFF. The CDR3, as DNA: TGTGCCAGCAGCTGGACCGGACAGTTCACCGGGGAGCTGTTTTTT.